The 2 T cell receptor beta chains below were found in one sample sequenced in a study of response to subunit inactivated influenza vaccine. From the RT-PCR reads, TCRdb called clonotypes with MiXCR, one entry per CDR3 protein. The data contain hundreds of thousands of distinct CDR3 sequences, around 13% of them singletons. The sequenced sample was PBMCs from blood, obtained approximately 15 days before vaccination. Every receptor here comes from a man aged 45 to 65 who received an inactivated influenza vaccine.

This chain links TRBV5-5 with TRBJ2-1; a weak D match, TRBD2 (6 bases). This CDR3 region has 17 residues. Germline values: CDR1 SGHKS, CDR2 YYEKEE (reference sequence). Trimming left V 2 bases short and J 9 bases short, with 24 bases between. The CDR3 loop is CASSFRPETRLGGEQFF. CDR3 coding DNA: TGTGCCAGCAGCTTTCGGCCGGAAACCAGGTTGGGGGGTGAGCAGTTCTTC.

The chain carries TRBV10-3 and TRBJ2-3, with 13 bases identical to TRBD2. The CDR3 runs to 18 residues. J was trimmed by 0 bases and V by 4 bases; bases with no gene match: 7. The germline gives CDR1 ENHRY, CDR2 SYGVKD. CDR3 in DNA: TGTGCCATCAGTGGGGGGACTAGCGGGAACTCTAGCACAGATACGCAGTATTTT. Protein: CAISGGTSGNSSTDTQYF.